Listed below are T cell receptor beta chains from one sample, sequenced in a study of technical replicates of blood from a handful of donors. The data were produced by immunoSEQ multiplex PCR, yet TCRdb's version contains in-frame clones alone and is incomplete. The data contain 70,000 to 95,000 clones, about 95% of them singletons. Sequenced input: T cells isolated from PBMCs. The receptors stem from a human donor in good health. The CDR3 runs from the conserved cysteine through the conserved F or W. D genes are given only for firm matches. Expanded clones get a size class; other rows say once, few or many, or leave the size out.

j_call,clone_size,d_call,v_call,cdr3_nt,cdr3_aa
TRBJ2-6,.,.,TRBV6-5,TGTGCCAGCTCGGGAACTGGGGCCAACGTCCTGACTTTC,CASSGTGANVLTF
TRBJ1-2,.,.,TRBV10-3,TGTGCCATCAGTGAGGGGGAGGGCACCGATGGCTACACCTTC,CAISEGEGTDGYTF
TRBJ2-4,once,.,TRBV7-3,TGTGCCAGCAGCTTATATATAGAAAACATTCAGTACTTC,CASSLYIENIQYF
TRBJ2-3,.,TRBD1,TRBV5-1,TGCGCCAGCAGCCCGGGACAGGTGTCGGATACGCAGTATTTT,CASSPGQVSDTQYF
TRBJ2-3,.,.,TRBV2,TGTGCCAGCAGTGGACCCATTCTTCTGCAGGCTAGCACAGATACGCAGTATTTT,CASSGPILLQASTDTQYF
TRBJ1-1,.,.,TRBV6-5,TGTGCCAGCAGTTACTCGACAGCCTTTGAAGCTTTCTTT,CASSYSTAFEAFF
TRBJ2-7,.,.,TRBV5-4,TGTGCCAGCAGCCCCGATGGGGGGGGCTACTACGAGCAGTACTTC,CASSPDGGGYYEQYF
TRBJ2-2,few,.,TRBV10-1,TGCGCCAGCAGCCCCCCATCCAACACCGGGGAGCTGTTTTTT,CASSPPSNTGELFF
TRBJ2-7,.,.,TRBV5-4,TGTGCCAGCAGCTTGCCCAGCTCCTACGAGCAGTACTTC,CASSLPSSYEQYF
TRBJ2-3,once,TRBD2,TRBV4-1,TGCGCCAGCAGCCATGAGGGACTAGCGGATAGCACAGATACGCAGTATTTT,CASSHEGLADSTDTQYF
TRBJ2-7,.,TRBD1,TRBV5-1,TGCGCCAGCAGCGACAGGGCCTACGAGCAGTACTTC,CASSDRAYEQYF
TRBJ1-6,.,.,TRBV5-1,TGCGCCAGCAGCCCCCTGGGCTCAGGAAACTCCTATAATTCACCCCTCCACTTT,CASSPLGSGNSYNSPLHF
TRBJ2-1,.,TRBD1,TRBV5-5,TGTGCCAGCAGCTTGTCGGGACAGGGACTTCAACGGGAGCAGTTCTTC,CASSLSGQGLQREQFF
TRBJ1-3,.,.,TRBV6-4,TGTGCCAGCAGTGACTCGGTGAGTCCTGGAAACACCATATATTTT,CASSDSVSPGNTIYF
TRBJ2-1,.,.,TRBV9,TGTGCCAGCAGCGGAGAAGAGCAGTTCTTC,CASSGEEQFF
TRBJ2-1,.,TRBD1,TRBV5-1,TGCGCCAGCAGATCCGGGACAGGGGACATCCTTGAGCAGTTCTTC,CASRSGTGDILEQFF
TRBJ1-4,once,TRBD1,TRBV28,TGTGCCAGCAACTCCCAGACAGGGATTAATGAAAAACTGTTTTTT,CASNSQTGINEKLFF
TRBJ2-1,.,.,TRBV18,TGTGCCAGCTCACGTGTTCCAGGGGAAGATGAGCAGTTCTTC,CASSRVPGEDEQFF
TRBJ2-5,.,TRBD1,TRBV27,TGTGCCAGCAGTTTATCTTCCAGGGGGCAAGAGACCCAGTACTTC,CASSLSSRGQETQYF
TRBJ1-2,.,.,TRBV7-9,TGTGCCAGCAGCTTCCGTCCGACAGTCTCGCTGGACGGCTACACCTTC,CASSFRPTVSLDGYTF
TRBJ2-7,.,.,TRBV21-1,TGTGCCAGCAACTCAAGAGGGACAGGGGGTCGAGAGCAGTACTTC,CASNSRGTGGREQYF
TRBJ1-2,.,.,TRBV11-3,TGTGCCAGCAGCTTCCCCCAAGGCGGGGATGGCTACACCTTC,CASSFPQGGDGYTF